This TCR beta chain came from a study of early T cells in non-severe SARS-CoV-2 infection. Across the whole study: Whole-blood bulk RNA, unsorted, was sequenced, and chains were unpaired. The study's findings and limits: Anti-spike CD8 specificities were favored by VDJdb matching, whose results missed private and CD4 specificities.

Points on this clonotype: Its antigen is undetermined.

The V gene's germline CDR1 is SGHVS and CDR2 FNYEAQ. V lost 4 bases and J 1 base, leaving 10 bases between the germline ends. The CDR3 totals 14 residues. cDNA molecules, individually, were tagged with unique molecular identifiers. Using its own MiXCR run on the 5' RACE reads, TCRdb lists one record per CDR3 protein. Of around 77,000 distinct CDR3 sequences listed, 12% were seen once; the top ten hold around 16%. The V gene is TRBV7-6, the J gene TRBJ2-5, with a possible D match to TRBD1 (5 bases). This specimen was whole blood, taken at baseline. The clonotype comes from an adult who was a healthcare worker with PCR-confirmed SARS-CoV-2 infection or an uninfected control (not recorded which). The donor label of this sample is uncertain. CDR3: CASSSRQSQETQYF. CDR3 nucleotides: TGTGCCAGCAGCTCACGACAGTCCCAAGAGACCCAGTACTTC.